Listed here are 8 T cell receptor beta chains from one sample, sequenced in a study of graft-versus-host responses after intestinal transplantation. Method: immunoSEQ multiplex PCR; TCRdb's copy keeps in-frame clones and lacks some. The repertoire holds roughly 80,000 clones, with 92% as singletons. Material: PBMCs, obtained 98 days after intestinal transplantation. These receptors came from a human patient who received an intestinal transplant, so some T cells may come from the graft donor.

V and J are TRBV7-2 and TRBJ2-7, with D hard to call. In germline, CDR1 is SGHTA, CDR2 FQGNSA. This CDR3 contains 13 residues. Trimming took off 1 base at V and 5 bases at J, with 9 bases between the two ends. CDR3 sequence reads: CASSLVPTNEQYF. CDR3 bases: TGTGCCAGCAGCTTAGTACCGACCAACGAGCAGTACTTC.

This sequence joins TRBV10-3 and TRBJ2-2; 7 positions match TRBD1. Germline V gives CDR1 ENHRY, CDR2 SYGVKD. This CDR3 spans 14 amino acids. Trimming at V came to 10 bases and at J to 0 bases, leaving 5 bases not matched to a gene. The CDR3 sequence: CATYRGANTGELFF. The CDR3 DNA follows: TGTGCCACGTACAGGGGTGCGAACACCGGGGAGCTGTTTTTT.

The V gene is TRBV11-2, the J gene TRBJ2-3; D is unclear. V lost 3 bases, J lost 1 base, and 14 bases lay in between. Germline V gene lookup returns CDR1 SGHAT and CDR2 FQNNGV. The CDR3 has 16 residues. CDR3 DNA: TGTGCCAGCAGCTTCAGTAGAACAATTCGCACAGATACGCAGTATTTT. It yields the protein CASSFSRTIRTDTQYF.

The chain has TRBV4-2 and TRBJ2-1; 14 bases are a match to TRBD2. Germline trimming cut 0 bases from V and 0 bases from J; bases unmatched to any gene: 10. This CDR3 has 21 residues. CDR1 and CDR2 from the germline V gene are LGHNA and YNFKEQ. The CDR3 loop is CASSQDELGGLAGDSYNEQFF. The CDR3, as DNA: TGTGCCAGCAGCCAAGATGAGTTAGGGGGACTAGCGGGGGACTCCTACAATGAGCAGTTCTTC.

This chain uses TRBV14 with TRBJ1-1; TRBD1 matches at 8 bases. The CDR3 totals 13 residues. The junction had 8 bases not matched to a gene; V was cut back by 4 bases and J by 10 bases. The V gene's germline CDR1 is SGHDN and CDR2 FVKESK. CDR3 DNA sequence: TGTGCCAGCAGCCCTATCTACAGGGGGGGAGCTTTCTTT. The encoded protein is CASSPIYRGGAFF.

This chain connects TRBV6-1 to TRBJ1-1; D is unclear. There are 11 residues in the CDR3. V was pared by 7 bases and J by 2 bases, with 5 bases between. Germline CDR1 and CDR2: MNHNS and SASEGT. CDR3 in amino acids: CASKANTEAFF. Here the CDR3 DNA reads TGTGCCAGCAAAGCTAACACTGAAGCTTTCTTT.

CDR3 DNA: TGCGCCAGCAGCCAAGGGCCAGGGTTTGGACAGCCCCAGCATTTT. This gives the protein CASSQGPGFGQPQHF. The chain uses TRBV4-1 and TRBJ1-5, with D possibly TRBD1 on 5 matching bases. Germline V gene sequence: CDR1 MGHRA, CDR2 YSYEKL. V was trimmed by 1 base and J by 7 bases, leaving 14 bases between them. There are 15 residues in the CDR3.

The sample holds one count of this clone. The chain carries TRBV5-1 and TRBJ2-2; D possibly corresponds to TRBD1 (6 bases). The length of the CDR3 is 15 residues. The germline V and J ends were trimmed by 5 bases and 4 bases, with 15 bases remaining between them. CDR1 is SGHRS, CDR2 YFSETQ, per germline. CDR3 bases: TGCGCCAGCAGTCAGCTACAGGGCGGCACCGGGGAGCTGTTTTTT. This codes for CASSQLQGGTGELFF.